This is a list of T cell receptor beta chains from one sample in a study of Tregs in tolerant kidney transplant recipients. Assay: immunoSEQ multiplex PCR; the TCRdb copy retains only in-frame clones and omits some. The sample records about 73,000 clones, 98% being singletons. The sequences come from CD4+ T cells from blood, collected before the transplant. The source is a human donor who received a combined kidney and bone marrow transplant. Both conserved end residues are part of each CDR3. A D gene is named only where the DNA matches it firmly. Size values are once, few and many counts, or a class for expanded clones, and some rows have none.

>.|.|13|TRBJ2-7|TRBV28
CASKGRPGSEQYF
TGTGCCAGCAAGGGCCGGCCGGGAAGCGAGCAGTACTTC
>.|TRBD1|15|TRBJ2-7|TRBV5-5
CASSPGQAKTYEQYF
TGTGCCAGCAGCCCGGGACAGGCTAAAACCTACGAGCAGTACTTC
>.|TRBD1|16|TRBJ1-5|TRBV19
CASSIGRGQGFQPQHF
TGTGCCAGTAGTATAGGGAGGGGACAGGGCTTTCAGCCCCAGCATTTT
>.|TRBD2|13|TRBJ2-3|TRBV11-2
CASRLAGMDTQYF
TGTGCCAGCAGGTTAGCGGGAATGGATACGCAGTATTTT
>.|TRBD1|17|TRBJ2-7|TRBV4-1
CASSQVAGTGRSYEQYF
TGCGCCAGCAGCCAAGTCGCCGGGACAGGACGCTCCTACGAGCAGTACTTC
>.|.|16|TRBJ2-2|TRBV10-1
CARPYSRTANTGELFF
TGCGCCAGGCCTTACTCCCGGACAGCAAACACCGGGGAGCTGTTTTTT
>.|.|16|TRBJ2-1|TRBV2
CASSRRGAASYNEQFF
TGTGCCAGCTCACGCCGGGGGGCAGCTTCCTACAATGAGCAGTTCTTC
>.|.|17|TRBJ2-1|TRBV5-4
CASSSRLPGHSYNEQFF
TGTGCCAGCAGCTCTAGGCTACCGGGACACTCCTACAATGAGCAGTTCTTC
>.|TRBD1|15|TRBJ2-2|TRBV7-3
CASSLTGGSTGELFF
TGTGCCAGCAGCTTGACAGGGGGAAGCACCGGGGAGCTGTTTTTT
>once|.|13|TRBJ1-2|TRBV30
CAWTRVNHMGYTF
TGTGCCTGGACTCGAGTGAACCATATGGGCTACACCTTC
>.|.|11|TRBJ2-7|TRBV7-9
CASSSEYEQYF
TGTGCCAGCAGTTCTGAGTACGAGCAGTACTTC
>.|TRBD1|13|TRBJ1-4|TRBV29-1
CSALETGSEKLFF
TGCAGCGCCCTCGAGACAGGGTCAGAGAAACTGTTTTTT
>.|TRBD1|13|TRBJ2-1|TRBV5-4
CASSWTGDNEQFF
TGTGCCAGCAGCTGGACAGGGGACAATGAGCAGTTCTTC
>.|.|12|TRBJ2-7|TRBV5-1
CASSLGLGEQYF
TGCGCCAGCAGCTTGGGACTAGGCGAGCAGTACTTC
>.|TRBD2|17|TRBJ2-7|TRBV5-8
CASSLAWEGLGFYEQYF
TGTGCCAGCAGCTTGGCATGGGAGGGGTTAGGATTCTACGAGCAGTACTTC